The sequence of this T cell receptor (beta chain) was determined in a study of shared clonotypes between healthy human individuals. Overall study findings and caveats: For naive CD4 cells, 4.5% to 6.5% of clonotypes were shared across a handful of donors.

For this clone: Its antigen remains unknown.

Germline CDR1 SGHVS, CDR2 FQNEAQ. This CDR3 has 15 amino acids. The ends lost 3 bases at V and 1 base at J; junction bases unmatched: 4. Per sorted-subset replicate PCR, input was around 220 ng DNA, representing some 30,000 T cell genomes. Measured with immunoSEQ multiplex PCR; TCRdb has only the in-frame clones, and not every one. Among some 500,000 clones listed, almost 97% were seen once. The receptor was derived from a woman under 40 in good health. The V call is TRBV7-8, the J call TRBJ2-3, with 7 bases lining up with TRBD2. Sequences were obtained from naive CD4+ T cells sorted from blood. The subset denotes: CD45RA+ positively selected. The CDR3 is CASSLSLAGTDTQYF. The CDR3 DNA reads as TGTGCCAGCAGCTTGTCGCTAGCGGGCACAGATACGCAGTATTTT. Based on the CDR3 plus reference TRBV7-8 and TRBJ2-3, the full variable domain is GAGVSQSPRYKVAKRGQDVALRCDPISGHVSLFWYQQALGQGPEFLTYFQNEAQLDKSGLPSDRFFAERPEGSVSTLKIQRTQQEDSAVYLCASSLSLAGTDTQYFGPGTRLTVL.